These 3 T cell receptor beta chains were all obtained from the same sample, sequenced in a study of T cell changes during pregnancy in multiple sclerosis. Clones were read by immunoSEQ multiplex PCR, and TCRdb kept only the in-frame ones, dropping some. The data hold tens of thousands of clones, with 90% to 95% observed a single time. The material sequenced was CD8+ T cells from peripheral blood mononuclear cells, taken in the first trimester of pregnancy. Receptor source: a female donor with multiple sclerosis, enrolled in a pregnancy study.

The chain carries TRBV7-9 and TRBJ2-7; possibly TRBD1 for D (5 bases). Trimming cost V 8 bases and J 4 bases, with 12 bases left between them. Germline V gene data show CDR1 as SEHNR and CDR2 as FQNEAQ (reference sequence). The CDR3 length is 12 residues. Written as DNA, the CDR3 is TGTGCCAGCGCGTGGACACCGTACGAGCAGTACTTC. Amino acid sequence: CASAWTPYEQYF.

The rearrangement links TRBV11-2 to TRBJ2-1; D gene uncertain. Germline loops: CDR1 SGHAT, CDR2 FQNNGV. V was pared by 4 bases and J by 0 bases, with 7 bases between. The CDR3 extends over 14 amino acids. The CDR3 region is CASSSPSSYNEQFF. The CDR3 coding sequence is TGTGCCAGCAGCTCCCCCAGCTCCTACAATGAGCAGTTCTTC.

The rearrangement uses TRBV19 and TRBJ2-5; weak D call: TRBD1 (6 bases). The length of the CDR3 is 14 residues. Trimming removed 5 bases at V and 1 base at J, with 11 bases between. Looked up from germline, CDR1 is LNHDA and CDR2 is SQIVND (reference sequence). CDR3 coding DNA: TGTGCCAGTAGTGTCAGACAGGTCCAAGAGACCCAGTACTTC. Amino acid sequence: CASSVRQVQETQYF.